The entry below describes one T cell receptor (beta chain). Its matching antigen is unknown. The CDR3 contains 16 residues. In germline, CDR1 is SGHTS, CDR2 YDEGEE. V shed 7 bases, J shed 5 bases, and the junction held 12 bases outside the gene matches. The data belong to a study of T-cell memory formation after mild COVID-19. Study conclusions and caveats: CD4/CD8 balance characterized clones contracting day 15 to 85, and CD4+ skew characterized later expanders. What remained unconfirmed was the SARS-CoV-2 specificity of second-wave clones peaking on day 37.

MiXCR, run by TCRdb on the 5' RACE reads, gives a single entry per CDR3 protein. Found here are fewer than 350,000 distinct CDR3 sequences, under 8.5% of them singletons; the top ten hold approximately 22%. The sequencing input was PBMCs or a T cell subset sorted from them (not recorded which). The receptor was isolated from a man between 18 and 35 years old who had mild COVID-19 (a few samples of this study predate the infection). Cell type and time point are not known. This sequence joins TRBV5-8 and TRBJ2-5, with 12 bases aligning to TRBD2. The CDR3 sequence: CASGGTSGFRGETQYF. CDR3 nucleotides: TGTGCCAGCGGAGGGACTAGCGGGTTCCGGGGGGAGACCCAGTACTTC.